This T cell receptor beta chain was recovered during a study of brain T cells in children with intractable seizures. V was shortened by 1 base and J by 3 bases, with 7 bases between the two germline ends. CDR3 length: 13 residues. Germline V gene sequence: CDR1 LNHNV, CDR2 YYDKDF (reference sequence). Time point indicated: blood from clinic visit 5 months post-surgery; TSC patient then seizure free. Produced via immunoSEQ multiplex PCR; TCRdb's table is partial and in-frame only. The sample shows hundreds of thousands of clones, roughly 92% of them seen only once. The sequencing used peripheral blood, collected more than 4 months after surgery. The chain carries TRBV15 and TRBJ2-7; no definite D call. The receptor was derived from a boy in the first two years of life with tuberous sclerosis and intractable seizures. This CDR3 reads CATSRVVYYEQYF. The CDR3 coding sequence is TGTGCCACCAGCAGAGTCGTCTACTACGAGCAGTACTTC.